The clone carrying this TCR beta chain was seen only once. The data are from a study of blood T cell repertoires in COVID-19. Per the authors' pipeline: Nucleated cell counts were estimated from reference gene primer amplification. Clones were read by immunoSEQ multiplex PCR, and TCRdb kept only the in-frame ones, dropping some. V, J and clone size reflect that table, while D and trimming were determined from the DNA. Found here are approximately 280,000 clones, 89% of them singletons; the top ten hold roughly 2.3%. The TCR was taken from a man between 45 and 60 years old with acute or convalescent COVID-19. The sequenced material came from peripheral blood.

The CDR3 nucleotides read TGTGCCAGCAGCGTAGCAGGGTCCAGTGAGCAGTTCTTC. The encoded protein is CASSVAGSSEQFF. The rearrangement links TRBV9 to TRBJ2-1; possibly TRBD1 for D (5 bases). Trimming shortened V by 0 bases and J by 9 bases, and 10 bases separated the two germline ends. The CDR3 runs to 13 residues. Germline loops: CDR1 SGDLS, CDR2 YYNGEE.